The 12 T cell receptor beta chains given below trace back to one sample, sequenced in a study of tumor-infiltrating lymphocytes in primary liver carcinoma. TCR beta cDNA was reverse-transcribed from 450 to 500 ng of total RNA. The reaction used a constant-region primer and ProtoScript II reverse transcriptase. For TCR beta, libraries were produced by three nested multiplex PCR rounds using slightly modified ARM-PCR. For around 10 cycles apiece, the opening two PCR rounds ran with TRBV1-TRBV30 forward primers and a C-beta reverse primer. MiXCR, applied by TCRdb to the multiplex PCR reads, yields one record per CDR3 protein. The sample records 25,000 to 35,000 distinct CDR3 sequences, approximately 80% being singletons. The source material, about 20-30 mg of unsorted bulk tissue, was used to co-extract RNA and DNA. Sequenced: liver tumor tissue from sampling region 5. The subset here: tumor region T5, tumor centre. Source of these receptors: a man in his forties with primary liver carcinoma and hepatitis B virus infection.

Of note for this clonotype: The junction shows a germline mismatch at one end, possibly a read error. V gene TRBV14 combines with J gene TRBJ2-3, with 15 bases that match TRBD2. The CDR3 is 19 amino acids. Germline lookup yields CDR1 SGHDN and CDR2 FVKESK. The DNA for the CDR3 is TGTGTCAGCAGCCAACCGGGACTAGCGGGAGGTAGTATGACAGATACGCAGTATTTT. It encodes CVSSQPGLAGGSMTDTQYF.

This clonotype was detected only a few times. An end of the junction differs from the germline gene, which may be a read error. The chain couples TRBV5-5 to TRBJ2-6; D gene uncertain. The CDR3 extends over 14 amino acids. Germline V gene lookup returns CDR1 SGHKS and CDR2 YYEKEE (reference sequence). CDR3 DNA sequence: TGTGCCAGCAGCATGTGGTCTTGGGCCAACGTGCTGACTTTC. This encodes CASSMWSWANVLTF. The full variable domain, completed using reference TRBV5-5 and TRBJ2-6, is DAGVTQSPTHLIKTRGQQVTLRCSPISGHKSVSWYQQVLGQGPQFIFQYYEKEERGRGNFPDRFSARQFPNYSSELNVNALLLGDSALYLCASSMWSWANVLTFGAGSRLTVL.

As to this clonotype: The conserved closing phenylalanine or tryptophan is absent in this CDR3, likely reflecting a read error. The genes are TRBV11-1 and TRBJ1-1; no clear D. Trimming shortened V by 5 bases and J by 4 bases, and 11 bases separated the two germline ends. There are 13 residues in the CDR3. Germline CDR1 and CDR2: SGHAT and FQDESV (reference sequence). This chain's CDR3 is CASSRHVSTEAFL. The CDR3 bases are TGTGCCAGCAGCCGCCATGTGAGCACTGAAGCTTTCCTT.

CDR3 nucleotide sequence: TGTGCCAGCAGCCCTAGCCAGTATCGGCAGTTCTTC. This codes for CASSPSQYRQFF. V is TRBV2 and J is TRBJ2-1, with D perhaps matching TRBD2 (5 bases). V lost 6 bases, J lost 12 bases, and 15 bases lay in between. The CDR3 totals 12 residues. CDR1 SNHLY and CDR2 FYNNEI come from the germline V gene.

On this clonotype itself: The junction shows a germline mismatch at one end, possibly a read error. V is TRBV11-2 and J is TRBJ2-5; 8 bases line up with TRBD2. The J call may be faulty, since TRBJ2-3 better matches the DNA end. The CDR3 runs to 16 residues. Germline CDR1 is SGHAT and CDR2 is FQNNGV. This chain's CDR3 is CGSSQTPGGGKETQYF. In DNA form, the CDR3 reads TGTGGCAGCAGTCAAACTCCTGGCGGGGGGAAAGAGACCCAGTATTTT.

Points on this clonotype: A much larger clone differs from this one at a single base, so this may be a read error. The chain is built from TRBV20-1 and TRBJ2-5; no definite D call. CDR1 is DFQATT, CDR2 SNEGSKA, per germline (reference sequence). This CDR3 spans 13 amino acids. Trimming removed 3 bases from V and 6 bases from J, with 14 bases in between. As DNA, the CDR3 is TGCAGTGCTAGTTTCGCTGGTGTGAAGACCCAGTACTTC. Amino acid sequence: CSASFAGVKTQYF.

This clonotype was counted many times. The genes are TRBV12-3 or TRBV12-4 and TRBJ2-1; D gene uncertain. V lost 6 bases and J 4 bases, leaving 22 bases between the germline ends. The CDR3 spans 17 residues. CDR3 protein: CASRPDLGSEGYNEQFF. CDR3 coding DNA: TGTGCCAGCAGGCCTGACCTTGGTTCAGAAGGGTACAATGAGCAGTTCTTC.

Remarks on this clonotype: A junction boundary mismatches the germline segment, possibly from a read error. The CDR3 here is CASSPCGRQETQYF. CDR3 coding DNA: TGCGCCAGCAGTCCCTGCGGGCGACAAGAGACCCAGTACTTC. The rearrangement joins TRBV6-6 to TRBJ2-5; perhaps TRBD2 as D (5 bases). The CDR3 sequence is 14 residues long. Germline CDR1 is MNHNY and CDR2 is SVGAGI (reference sequence).

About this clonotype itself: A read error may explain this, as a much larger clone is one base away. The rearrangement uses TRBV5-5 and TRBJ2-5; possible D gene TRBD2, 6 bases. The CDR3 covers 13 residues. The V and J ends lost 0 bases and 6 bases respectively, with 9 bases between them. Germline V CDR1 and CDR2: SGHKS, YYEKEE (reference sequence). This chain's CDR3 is CASSLAGEKTQYF. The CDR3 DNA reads TGTGCCAGCAGCTTGGCGGGAGAGAAGACCCAGTACTTC.

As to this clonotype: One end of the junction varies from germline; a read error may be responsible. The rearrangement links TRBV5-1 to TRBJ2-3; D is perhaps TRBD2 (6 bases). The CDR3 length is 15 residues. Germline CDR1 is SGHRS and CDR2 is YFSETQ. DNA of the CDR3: TGCGCTAGCAGCTCGGAGGGACTCACCACAGATACGCAGTATTTT. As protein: CASSSEGLTTDTQYF.

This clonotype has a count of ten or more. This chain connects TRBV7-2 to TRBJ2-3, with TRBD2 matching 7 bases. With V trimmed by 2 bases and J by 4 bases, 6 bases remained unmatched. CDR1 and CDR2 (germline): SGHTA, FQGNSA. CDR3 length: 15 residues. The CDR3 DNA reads TGTGCCAGCAGCTTACGGGGGGAGGGCCCAGATACGCAGTATTTT. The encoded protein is CASSLRGEGPDTQYF.

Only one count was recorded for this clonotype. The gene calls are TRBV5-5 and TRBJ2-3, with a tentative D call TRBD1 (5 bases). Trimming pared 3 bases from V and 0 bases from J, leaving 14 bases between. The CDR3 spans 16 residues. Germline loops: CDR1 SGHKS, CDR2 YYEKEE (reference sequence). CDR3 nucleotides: TGTGCCAGCAGCTCCCCTGACAGTTCGAGCACAGATACGCAGTATTTT. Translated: CASSSPDSSSTDTQYF.